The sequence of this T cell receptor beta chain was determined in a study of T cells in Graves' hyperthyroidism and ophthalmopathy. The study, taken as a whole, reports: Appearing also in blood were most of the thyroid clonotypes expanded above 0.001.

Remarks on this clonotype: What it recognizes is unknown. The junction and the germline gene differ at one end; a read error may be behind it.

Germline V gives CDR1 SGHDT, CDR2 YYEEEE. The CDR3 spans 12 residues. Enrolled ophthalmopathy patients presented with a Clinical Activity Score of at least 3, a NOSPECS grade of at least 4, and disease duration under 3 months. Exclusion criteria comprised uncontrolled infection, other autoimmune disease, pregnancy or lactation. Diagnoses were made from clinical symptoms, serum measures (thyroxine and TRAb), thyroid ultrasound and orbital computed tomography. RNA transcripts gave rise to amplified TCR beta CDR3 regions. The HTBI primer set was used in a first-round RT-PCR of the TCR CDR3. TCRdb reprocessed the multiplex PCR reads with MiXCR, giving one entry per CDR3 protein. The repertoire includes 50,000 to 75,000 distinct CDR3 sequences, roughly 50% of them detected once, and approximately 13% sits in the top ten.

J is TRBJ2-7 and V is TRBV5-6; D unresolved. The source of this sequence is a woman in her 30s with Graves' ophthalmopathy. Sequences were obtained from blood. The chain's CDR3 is CAGSLTPFEQYF. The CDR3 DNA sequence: TGTGCCGGCAGCTTGACCCCTTTCGAGCAGTACTTT.